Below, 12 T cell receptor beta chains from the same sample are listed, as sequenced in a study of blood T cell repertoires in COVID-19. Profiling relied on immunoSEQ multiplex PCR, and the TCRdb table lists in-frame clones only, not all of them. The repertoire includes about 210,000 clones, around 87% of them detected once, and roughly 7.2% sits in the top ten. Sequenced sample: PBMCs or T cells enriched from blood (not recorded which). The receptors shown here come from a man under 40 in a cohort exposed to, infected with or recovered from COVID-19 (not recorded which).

CDR3 amino acids: CASSQALPGIDYEQYF. In nucleotides, the CDR3 is TGTGCCAGCAGCCAAGCCCTACCGGGAATTGACTACGAGCAGTACTTC. The chain combines TRBV4-2 with TRBJ2-7; D perhaps matches TRBD2 (5 bases). Trimming left V 1 base short and J 3 bases short, with 16 bases between. The CDR3 is 16 amino acids. The germline V gene has CDR1 LGHNA and CDR2 YNFKEQ.

The CDR3 DNA reads as TGTGCCAGCTCTCTAGCCGGGACAGGGTTAAACACTGAAGCTTTCTTT. Amino acid sequence: CASSLAGTGLNTEAFF. This chain links TRBV18 with TRBJ1-1; 9 bases are shared with TRBD1. The junction had 10 bases not matched to a gene; V was cut back by 6 bases and J by 2 bases. The CDR3 loop spans 16 amino acids. Germline V gene sequence: CDR1 KGHSH, CDR2 LQKENI.

CDR3 residues: CAISESGQVARVNSPLHF. CDR3 coding DNA: TGTGCCATCAGTGAGAGTGGGCAGGTGGCCCGAGTTAATTCACCCCTCCACTTT. The chain employs TRBV10-3 and TRBJ1-6; D uncertain. The germline CDR1 and CDR2 sequences are ENHRY and SYGVKD. The CDR3 has 18 amino acids. V was cut by 2 bases and J by 6 bases, with 20 bases left in between.

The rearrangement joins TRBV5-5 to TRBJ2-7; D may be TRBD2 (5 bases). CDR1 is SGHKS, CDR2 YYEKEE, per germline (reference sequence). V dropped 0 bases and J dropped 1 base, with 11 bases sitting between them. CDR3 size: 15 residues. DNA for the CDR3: TGTGCCAGCAGCTTGGAATGGACTGGATCCTACGAGCAGTACTTC. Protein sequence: CASSLEWTGSYEQYF.

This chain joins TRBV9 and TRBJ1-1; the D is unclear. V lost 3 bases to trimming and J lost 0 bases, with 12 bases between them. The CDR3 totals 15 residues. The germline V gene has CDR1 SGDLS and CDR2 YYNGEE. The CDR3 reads CASSGMTGMNTEAFF. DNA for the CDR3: TGTGCCAGCAGCGGGATGACGGGGATGAACACTGAAGCTTTCTTT.

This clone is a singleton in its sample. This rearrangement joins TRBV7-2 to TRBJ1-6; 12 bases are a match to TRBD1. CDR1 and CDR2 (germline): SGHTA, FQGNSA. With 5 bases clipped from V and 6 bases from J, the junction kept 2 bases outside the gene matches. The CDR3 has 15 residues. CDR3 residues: CASSAGQGANSPLHF. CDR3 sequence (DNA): TGTGCCAGCAGCGCGGGACAGGGGGCTAATTCACCCCTCCACTTT.

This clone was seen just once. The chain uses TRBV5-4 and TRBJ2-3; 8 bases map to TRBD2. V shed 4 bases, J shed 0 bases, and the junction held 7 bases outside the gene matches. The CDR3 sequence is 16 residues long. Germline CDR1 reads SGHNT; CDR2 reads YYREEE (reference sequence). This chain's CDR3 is CASSPVAGLSTDTQYF. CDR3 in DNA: TGTGCCAGCAGCCCTGTAGCGGGGCTTAGCACAGATACGCAGTATTTT. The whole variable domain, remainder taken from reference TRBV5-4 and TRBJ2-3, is ETGVTQSPTHLIKTRGQQVTLRCSSQSGHNTVSWYQQALGQGPQFIFQYYREEENGRGNFPPRFSGLQFPNYSSELNVNALELDDSALYLCASSPVAGLSTDTQYFGPGTRLTVL.

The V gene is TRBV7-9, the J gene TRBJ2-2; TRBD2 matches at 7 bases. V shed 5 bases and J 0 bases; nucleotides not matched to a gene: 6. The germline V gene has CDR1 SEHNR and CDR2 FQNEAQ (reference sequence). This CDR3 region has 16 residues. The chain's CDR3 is CASSPIGRTNTGELFF. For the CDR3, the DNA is TGTGCCAGCAGCCCAATCGGGAGGACGAACACCGGGGAGCTGTTTTTT. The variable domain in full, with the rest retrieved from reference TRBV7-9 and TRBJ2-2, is DTGVSQNPRHKITKRGQNVTFRCDPISEHNRLYWYRQTLGQGPEFLTYFQNEAQLEKSRLLSDRFSAERPKGSFSTLEIQRTEQGDSAMYLCASSPIGRTNTGELFFGEGSRLTVL.

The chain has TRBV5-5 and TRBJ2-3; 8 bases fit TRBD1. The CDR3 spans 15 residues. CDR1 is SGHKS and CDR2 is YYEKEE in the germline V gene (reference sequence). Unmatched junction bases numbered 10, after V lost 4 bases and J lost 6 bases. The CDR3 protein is CASSNTMDRADTQYF. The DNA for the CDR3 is TGTGCCAGCAGCAACACAATGGACAGGGCGGATACGCAGTATTTT.

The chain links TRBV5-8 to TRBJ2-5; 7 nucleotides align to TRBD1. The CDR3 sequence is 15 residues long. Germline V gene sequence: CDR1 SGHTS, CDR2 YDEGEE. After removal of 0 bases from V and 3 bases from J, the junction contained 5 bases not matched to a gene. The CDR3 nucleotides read TGTGCCAGCAGCTTGGCTTCAGGGGGTAAAGAGACCCAGTACTTC. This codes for CASSLASGGKETQYF.

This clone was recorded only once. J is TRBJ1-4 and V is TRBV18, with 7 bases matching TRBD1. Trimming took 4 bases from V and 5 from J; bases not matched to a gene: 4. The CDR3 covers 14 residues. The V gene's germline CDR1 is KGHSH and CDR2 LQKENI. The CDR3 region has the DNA TGTGCCAGCTCACACCGGGACAGCAATGAAAAACTGTTTTTT. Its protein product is CASSHRDSNEKLFF.

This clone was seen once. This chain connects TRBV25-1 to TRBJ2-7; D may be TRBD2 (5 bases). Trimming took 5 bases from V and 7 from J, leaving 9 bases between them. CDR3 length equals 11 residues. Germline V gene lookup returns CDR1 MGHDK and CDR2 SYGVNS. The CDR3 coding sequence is TGTGCCAGCAGTACCGAGGGAGAGCAGTACTTC. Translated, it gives CASSTEGEQYF.